This T cell receptor (beta chain) was profiled in a study of CD8 T cells in Susac syndrome. Reverse transcription of about 0.5 to 1 ug RNA was performed with random hexamers. Multiplex immunoSEQ PCR targeted 54 Vbeta and 13 Jbeta TCR beta segments. TCRdb independently ran MiXCR on the immunoSEQ multiplex PCR reads; one entry per CDR3 protein. The table lists some 300,000 distinct CDR3 sequences, about 91% of them singletons. V was shortened by 1 base and J by 3 bases, with 7 bases between the two germline ends. Germline V gives CDR1 LGHNA, CDR2 YSLEER. CDR3 length: 13 amino acids. The authors carried out high-throughput sequencing of TCR beta. They applied it to CD8+ and CD4+ T cells obtained from blood. While CD8+ and CD4+ T cells were isolated negatively, TEMRA cells were enriched by FACS.

This chain links TRBV4-3 with TRBJ2-7, with D hard to call. This clonotype originated in a human donor with multiple sclerosis. The sample was CD8+ T cells from PBMCs. The CDR3 DNA reads TGCGCCAGCAGCCAAGGGTTACTCTACGAGCAGTACTTC. Protein sequence: CASSQGLLYEQYF.